Below, 25 T cell receptor beta chains from the same sample are listed, as sequenced in a study of blood T cell repertoires in COVID-19. Measured with immunoSEQ multiplex PCR; TCRdb has only the in-frame clones, and not every one. The table includes 150,000 to 200,000 clones, 82% detected once. The source material was PBMCs or T cells enriched from blood (not recorded which). The receptors come from a woman aged 60-75 years with acute COVID-19.

V is TRBV6-5 and J is TRBJ1-2; the D is unclear. V was clipped by 0 bases and J by 8 bases, with 16 bases between them. CDR3 length: 15 amino acids. Germline V gene lookup returns CDR1 MNHEY and CDR2 SVGAGI. CDR3 protein: CASSYSRISDVGYTF. DNA of the CDR3: TGTGCCAGCAGTTACTCGCGGATTTCTGATGTAGGCTACACCTTC.

This sequence joins TRBV6-5 and TRBJ1-5; possibly TRBD1 for D (5 bases). V was trimmed by 0 bases and J by 6 bases, leaving 12 bases between them. Germline lookup yields CDR1 MNHEY and CDR2 SVGAGI. This CDR3 comprises 15 residues. CDR3 amino acids: CASSYSYRSGQPQHF. CDR3 coding DNA: TGTGCCAGCAGTTACTCGTACAGGTCGGGTCAGCCCCAGCATTTT.

This chain links TRBV3-1 (or the pseudogene TRBV3-2) with TRBJ1-2; D is unclear. This CDR3 comprises 12 residues. CDR1 and CDR2 (germline): LGHDT, YNNKEL (reference sequence). Deletions cut 1 base from V and 12 bases from J, with 12 bases between. The CDR3 coding sequence is TGTGCCAGCAGCCAAGGGGCCAGTGGAAACACCTTC. This sequence encodes CASSQGASGNTF.

The chain carries TRBV4-1 and TRBJ2-1, with D possibly matching TRBD2 (5 bases). The CDR3 extends over 16 amino acids. V was trimmed by 1 base and J by 1 base, leaving 11 bases between them. CDR1 and CDR2 (germline): MGHRA, YSYEKL. CDR3 in amino acids: CASSQASTFSYNEQFF. The CDR3 nucleotides are TGCGCCAGCAGCCAAGCTAGCACGTTTTCCTACAATGAGCAGTTCTTC.

This clone was detected ten times or more. The rearrangement joins TRBV18 to TRBJ1-1; D is unresolved. This CDR3 comprises 16 residues. CDR1 and CDR2 from the germline V gene are KGHSH and LQKENI. V shed 2 bases and J shed 3 bases, with 16 bases lying between them. The CDR3 DNA sequence: TGTGCCAGCTCACCATCGGTGAGGATAGGAGACACTGAAGCTTTCTTT. This encodes CASSPSVRIGDTEAFF.

V gene TRBV2 combines with J gene TRBJ2-1, with TRBD2 matching over 11 bases. Germline CDR1 reads SNHLY; CDR2 reads FYNNEI. The J segment lost 5 bases and the V segment lost 8 bases, leaving 5 bases of the junction unmatched. The CDR3 has 14 amino acids. The CDR3 sequence is CASGPGLADNEQFF. The CDR3, as DNA: TGTGCCAGCGGTCCGGGACTAGCGGACAATGAGCAGTTCTTC.

This clone was seen a handful of times. The chain uses TRBV15 and TRBJ2-3; D might be TRBD1 (7 bases). The CDR3 is 12 residues long. The germline V gene encodes CDR1 LNHNV and CDR2 YYDKDF (reference sequence). The V end was cut by 4 bases, the J end by 9 bases, with 11 bases between. For the CDR3, the DNA is TGTGCCACCAGCATCCCAGGGGGGACGCAGTATTTT. Translating gives CATSIPGGTQYF.

V and J are TRBV27 and TRBJ2-3; the match to TRBD2 covers 9 bases. V gave up 3 bases and J gave up 2 bases; unmatched junction bases: 9. The CDR3 runs to 17 residues. Germline lookup yields CDR1 MNHEY and CDR2 SMNVEV (reference sequence). The CDR3 DNA reads TGTGCCAGCAGTTTTTTCTCCAGCGGGGGGCCCACAGATACGCAGTATTTT. Encoded protein: CASSFFSSGGPTDTQYF.

This chain uses TRBV6-5 with TRBJ1-6; 8 nucleotides agree with TRBD1. CDR3 size: 16 residues. V was clipped by 4 bases and J by 8 bases; unmatched bases: 10. CDR1 and CDR2 (germline): MNHEY, SVGAGI. Written as DNA, the CDR3 is TGTGCCAGCAGTTGGGGACAGGACGGATTGGATTCACCCCTCCACTTT. Translated, it gives CASSWGQDGLDSPLHF.

This clone was recorded once. This sequence joins TRBV4-3 and TRBJ1-1, with 7 bases fitting TRBD1. The CDR3 totals 19 residues. CDR1 and CDR2 from the germline V gene are LGHNA and YSLEER. Trimming at V came to 0 bases and at J to 0 bases, leaving 13 bases not matched to a gene. Here the CDR3 DNA reads TGCGCCAGCAGCCAAGATTGGGGCAGGACAGGTTTCATGAACACTGAAGCTTTCTTT. It yields the protein CASSQDWGRTGFMNTEAFF.

The V gene is TRBV10-3, the J gene TRBJ1-5, with TRBD1 identical over 8 bases. Germline V CDR1 and CDR2: ENHRY, SYGVKD. This CDR3 contains 17 residues. J was trimmed by 2 bases and V by 0 bases; bases with no gene match: 6. CDR3 in amino acids: CAISESAGGLGNQPQHF. The CDR3 DNA is TGTGCCATCAGTGAGTCCGCAGGGGGCCTTGGCAATCAGCCCCAGCATTTT.

This sequence joins TRBV5-4 and TRBJ2-1; 10 positions agree with TRBD1. This CDR3 is 16 amino acids long. In germline, CDR1 is SGHNT, CDR2 YYREEE (reference sequence). V shed 4 bases and J 3 bases; nucleotides not matched to a gene: 7. The CDR3 reads CASSHQGQGIYNEQFF. CDR3 nucleotide sequence: TGTGCCAGCAGCCACCAGGGACAGGGGATCTACAATGAGCAGTTCTTC. Together with reference TRBV5-4 and TRBJ2-1, the CDR3 gives the full variable domain: ETGVTQSPTHLIKTRGQQVTLRCSSQSGHNTVSWYQQALGQGPQFIFQYYREEENGRGNFPPRFSGLQFPNYSSELNVNALELDDSALYLCASSHQGQGIYNEQFFGPGTRLTVL.

The chain uses TRBV14 and TRBJ1-6; D remains ambiguous. Germline assignment: CDR1 SGHDN and CDR2 FVKESK. The V end was cut by 5 bases, the J end by 4 bases, with 9 bases between. This CDR3 contains 14 residues. In DNA form, the CDR3 reads TGTGCCAGCAGCTCCACTGTATATAATTCACCCCTCCACTTT. Its protein is CASSSTVYNSPLHF.

This clone was picked up a small number of times. The CDR3 coding sequence is TGTGCCAGCAGACTTTACAAGTCAGGGGATGGCACAGATACGCAGTATTTT. The encoded protein is CASRLYKSGDGTDTQYF. This chain links TRBV28 with TRBJ2-3, with D perhaps matching TRBD1 (6 bases). This CDR3 comprises 17 residues. CDR1 and CDR2 from the germline V gene are MDHEN and SYDVKM. V lost 6 bases and J 1 base, leaving 20 bases between the germline ends.

The chain couples TRBV30 to TRBJ2-7; 10 bases map to TRBD1. CDR1 GTSNPN and CDR2 SVGIG come from the germline V gene (reference sequence). The CDR3 totals 15 residues. V was clipped by 2 bases and J by 6 bases; unmatched bases: 10. DNA of the CDR3: TGTGCCTGGAGTAGGGGACAGGGGATCGTCTCCGAGCAGTACTTC. Translated, it gives CAWSRGQGIVSEQYF.

Comment on this clone: At one boundary the junction diverges from the germline segment, which might be a read error. The chain couples TRBV15 to TRBJ2-5; D is undetermined. Per germline, CDR1 LNHNV and CDR2 YYDKDF (reference sequence). This CDR3 has 12 residues. Written as DNA, the CDR3 is TGTGCCACCAGCAGAGACCATGAGACCCAGTACTTC. This sequence encodes CATSRDHETQYF.

This clone was recorded only once. The chain is built from TRBV6-2 or TRBV6-3 and TRBJ2-3; tentative D call: TRBD2 (6 bases). Between the trimmed V and J ends, which lost 5 bases and 7 bases, there was a span of 19 bases. The CDR3 runs 15 residues. Germline values: CDR1 MNHEY, CDR2 SVGEGT. CDR3 amino acids: CASSITRGIGNTQYF. The CDR3 region has the DNA TGTGCCAGCAGTATAACCCGGGGGATCGGAAATACGCAGTATTTT.

The rearrangement links TRBV7-2 to TRBJ2-1, with D maybe TRBD2 (5 bases). V lost 2 bases to trimming and J lost 4 bases, with 21 bases between them. Germline CDR1 and CDR2: SGHTA and FQGNSA. This CDR3 is 18 amino acids long. The DNA for the CDR3 is TGTGCCAGCAGCTTAACTTTAGGGATAGCGCCCCGATACAATGAGCAGTTCTTC. Its protein product is CASSLTLGIAPRYNEQFF.

The rearrangement uses TRBV5-1 and TRBJ1-1, with TRBD1 identical over 10 bases. V dropped 4 bases and J dropped 3; count of bases not matched to a gene: 6. Germline values: CDR1 SGHRS, CDR2 YFSETQ. This CDR3 spans 15 amino acids. In DNA form, the CDR3 reads TGCGCCAGCAGCCTACGGACAGGGGGGGACACTGAAGCTTTCTTT. It specifies CASSLRTGGDTEAFF. The full variable domain, in which reference TRBV5-1 and TRBJ1-1 provide the parts outside the CDR3, is KAGVTQTPRYLIKTRGQQVTLSCSPISGHRSVSWYQQTPGQGLQFLFEYFSETQRNKGNFPGRFSGRQFSNSRSEMNVSTLELGDSALYLCASSLRTGGDTEAFFGQGTRLTVV.

The chain couples TRBV27 to TRBJ1-2; 8 bases are a match to TRBD1. The CDR3 loop spans 13 amino acids. CDR1 and CDR2 (germline): MNHEY, SMNVEV (reference sequence). V gave up 5 bases and J gave up 8 bases; unmatched junction bases: 7. The CDR3: CASSNTGGSGYTF. The CDR3, as DNA: TGTGCCAGCAGTAATACAGGGGGGTCCGGCTACACCTTC.

This chain joins TRBV5-5 and TRBJ1-4; 8 bases fit TRBD1. The CDR3 sequence is 15 residues long. In germline, CDR1 is SGHKS, CDR2 YYEKEE (reference sequence). V shed 0 bases and J 5 bases; nucleotides not matched to a gene: 3. The CDR3 DNA follows: TGTGCCAGCAGCTTGGGTTGGACAGGGAATGAAAAACTGTTTTTT. It specifies CASSLGWTGNEKLFF.

This chain connects TRBV6-1 to TRBJ2-5, with 11 bases fitting TRBD2. The V and J ends lost 3 bases and 4 bases, in that order; junction bases with no gene match: 4. Germline V gives CDR1 MNHNS, CDR2 SASEGT. CDR3 size: 15 residues. CDR3 DNA sequence: TGTGCCAGCAGTGACGGGACTAGCGGTCGAGAGACCCAGTACTTC. It specifies CASSDGTSGRETQYF.

CDR3 in DNA: TGCGCCAGCAGCTTGACCTCCCTAGAGCAGTATTTT. Its translation: CASSLTSLEQYF. The V gene is TRBV5-1, the J gene TRBJ2-3; no firm D call. V gave up 1 base and J gave up 11 bases, with 11 bases separating them. Germline V gene lookup returns CDR1 SGHRS and CDR2 YFSETQ. The CDR3 is made up of 12 amino acids.

J is TRBJ1-5 and V is TRBV18, with 7 bases matching TRBD1. V lost 5 bases to trimming and J lost 4 bases; unmatched junction nucleotides: 5. The germline CDR1 and CDR2 sequences are KGHSH and LQKENI. CDR3 size: 14 residues. The CDR3 nucleotides read TGTGCCAGCTCAACCCGGACAGGTAATCAGCCCCAGCATTTT. As protein: CASSTRTGNQPQHF.

V is TRBV5-5 and J is TRBJ1-3, with TRBD1 identical over 9 bases. V lost 0 bases and J lost 3; bases outside the gene matches: 4. The germline V gene has CDR1 SGHKS and CDR2 YYEKEE (reference sequence). The CDR3 is 16 residues long. The CDR3 reads CASSLAGTGIGNTIYF. The CDR3 coding sequence is TGTGCCAGCAGCTTGGCCGGGACAGGGATTGGAAACACCATATATTTT.